These 32 T cell receptor beta chains originate from one sample sequenced in a study of tumor and adjacent non-tumor tissue in lung cancer. The template was RNA from unsorted bulk tissue. Distant lung tissue was collected more than 3 cm away from the tumor edge. Three rounds of nested PCR, following a modified ARM-PCR protocol, produced the TCRbeta library. Each CDR3 protein is one row after TCRdb ran MiXCR on the multiplex PCR reads. The sample consists of 85,000 or so distinct CDR3 sequences, approximately 73% of them appearing once. The sequencing sample was made of distant non-tumor lung tissue. All receptors derive from a woman between 45 and 60 years old with non-small cell lung cancer.

This clonotype was counted at least ten times. The CDR3 carries no conserved terminal phenylalanine or tryptophan, so it likely arises from a read error. V gene TRBV4-2 combines with J gene TRBJ2-6; D unclear. The CDR3 contains 15 residues. Germline CDR1 reads LGHNA; CDR2 reads YNFKEQ. Trimming pared 4 bases from V and 0 bases from J, leaving 7 bases between. Here the CDR3 reads CASSLSRSGANVLTV. In DNA form, the CDR3 reads TGTGCCAGCAGCCTCAGTCGCTCTGGGGCCAACGTCCTGACTGTC.

The gene calls are TRBV20-1 and TRBJ2-7, with 8 bases identical to TRBD2. J gave up 0 bases and V 8 bases, and 9 bases lay outside the gene matches. The germline gives CDR1 DFQATT, CDR2 SNEGSKA (reference sequence). There are 14 residues in the CDR3. CDR3 coding DNA: TGCAGTTCTAAGGGGACTAGGAGCTCCTACGAGCAGTACTTC. This encodes CSSKGTRSSYEQYF.

This clonotype rates as medium-sized. The rearrangement uses TRBV11-2 and TRBJ2-5, with TRBD2 matching over 10 bases. The CDR3 has 16 amino acids. J lost 4 bases, V lost 3 bases, and 8 bases had no gene match. From germline, CDR1 is SGHAT and CDR2 FQNNGV. This chain's CDR3 is CASSLATSGNRETQYF. In DNA, the CDR3 is TGTGCCAGCAGCTTGGCTACTAGCGGGAACCGAGAGACCCAGTACTTC. Variable domain in full (rest from reference TRBV11-2 and TRBJ2-5): EAGVAQSPRYKIIEKRQSVAFWCNPISGHATLYWYQQILGQGPKLLIQFQNNGVVDDSQLPKDRFSAERLKGVDSTLKIQPAKLEDSAVYLCASSLATSGNRETQYFGPGTRLLVL.

This clonotype turned up a few times. The chain couples TRBV5-1 to TRBJ2-7, with 10 bases identical to TRBD2. The CDR3 totals 15 residues. V was clipped by 3 bases and J by 2 bases; unmatched bases: 5. Per the germline V gene, CDR1 is SGHRS and CDR2 is YFSETQ. CDR3: CASSYRLAGTYEQYF. CDR3 DNA sequence: TGCGCCAGCAGCTACAGACTAGCGGGTACCTACGAGCAGTACTTC.

V gene TRBV30 combines with J gene TRBJ2-1; D is unresolved. The CDR3 spans 13 residues. Germline V gives CDR1 GTSNPN, CDR2 SVGIG (reference sequence). The V and J ends lost 4 bases and 10 bases respectively, with 17 bases between them. CDR3 amino acids: CAWNVGLDKEQFF. CDR3 nucleotide sequence: TGTGCCTGGAATGTAGGGCTAGATAAAGAGCAGTTCTTC.

In regard to this clonotype: The junction does not match germline at one end; this may be a read error. V and J are TRBV11-1 and TRBJ1-1; 7 bases are shared with TRBD1. The CDR3 consists of 15 residues. CDR1 and CDR2 from the germline V gene are SGHAT and FQDESV (reference sequence). The CDR3 loop reads CTSSIPDREPTEAFF. CDR3 coding DNA: TGCACCAGCAGCATCCCCGACAGGGAACCCACTGAAGCTTTCTTT.

As regards this clonotype: A much larger clone sits a single nucleotide away, making a read error possible. The J gene is TRBJ2-3, the V gene TRBV5-1, with D tentatively TRBD1 (5 bases). V was pared by 7 bases and J by 2 bases, with 11 bases between. Per the germline V gene, CDR1 is SGHRS and CDR2 is YFSETQ. The CDR3 consists of 13 residues. The CDR3 bases are TGCGCCAGCGGCATTGGACACACAGATACGCAGTATTTT. Its protein product is CASGIGHTDTQYF.

Turning to this clonotype: This may come from a read error, since a much larger clone is one base off. This chain joins TRBV28 and TRBJ2-2; 7 bases align to TRBD1. Germline CDR1 is MDHEN and CDR2 is SYDVKM. The CDR3 has 14 residues. CDR3 residues: CASKRQGPTGELSF. The DNA for the CDR3 is TGTGCCAGTAAGCGACAGGGACCCACCGGGGAGCTGTCTTTT. The full variable domain, in which reference TRBV28 and TRBJ2-2 provide the parts outside the CDR3, is DVKVTQSSRYLVKRTGEKVFLECVQDMDHENMFWYRQDPGLGLRLIYFSYDVKMKEKGDIPEGYSVSREKKERFSLILESASTNQTSMYLCASKRQGPTGELSFGEGSRLTVL.

A note on this clonotype: The germline gene is not matched at one end of the junction; a read error may be the cause. CDR3: CTSRLASSYNEHFF. Written as DNA, the CDR3 is TGCACCAGCAGGCTAGCGAGCTCCTACAATGAGCACTTCTTC. The chain joins TRBV5-1 to TRBJ2-1; D perhaps matches TRBD2 (6 bases). CDR3 length equals 14 residues. The germline V gene encodes CDR1 SGHRS and CDR2 YFSETQ.

Notes on this clonotype: A read error may produce the germline difference seen at one junction end. This chain connects TRBV13 to TRBJ1-1; the D gene is possibly TRBD1 (5 bases). The CDR3 is 14 residues long. Germline V CDR1 and CDR2: PRHDT, FYEKMQ (reference sequence). The CDR3 reads CASSSFRGNTEAFF. The CDR3 region has the DNA TGTGCCAGCAGCTCCTTCCGGGGGAACACTGAGGCTTTCTTT.

Comments on this clonotype: The CDR3 does not end in the conserved phenylalanine or tryptophan, so this is likely a read error. The rearrangement links TRBV6-2 or TRBV6-3 to TRBJ2-1; 7 nucleotides agree with TRBD2. This CDR3 is 14 amino acids long. Germline trimming cut 5 bases from V and 12 bases from J; bases unmatched to any gene: 13. In germline, CDR1 is MNHEY, CDR2 SVGEGT. For the CDR3, the DNA is TGTGCCAGCAGTCCCCAGGAGGGAGGGCAGGTGCAGTTCTTA. Protein sequence: CASSPQEGGQVQFL.

Concerning this clonotype: Sequence at one end of the junction differs from germline and may be a read error. This chain connects TRBV28 to TRBJ2-3; D might be TRBD2 (5 bases). The CDR3 spans 14 residues. Germline CDR1 and CDR2: MDHEN and SYDVKM. The CDR3 coding sequence is TGTGCCAGCAGGACCGGGATCAACACAGATAGGCAGTGTTTT. Translated, it gives CASRTGINTDRQCF. Variable domain in full (rest from reference TRBV28 and TRBJ2-3): DVKVTQSSRYLVKRTGEKVFLECVQDMDHENMFWYRQDPGLGLRLIYFSYDVKMKEKGDIPEGYSVSREKKERFSLILESASTNQTSMYLCASRTGINTDRQCFGPGTRLTVL.

A note on this clonotype: A single base separates this from a much larger clone, so it may be a read error. The rearrangement uses TRBV20-1 and TRBJ1-1; D uncertain. This CDR3 has 15 amino acids. Per the germline V gene, CDR1 is DFQATT and CDR2 is SNEGSKA (reference sequence). V was shortened by 6 bases and J by 4 bases, with 21 bases between the two germline ends. The CDR3 sequence is CSAELIDGPSTEAFF. The CDR3 nucleotides read TGCAGTGCCGAACTCATCGACGGACCGAGCACTGAAGCTTTCTTT.

Note on this clonotype: An end of the junction does not agree with germline; a read error may underlie this. The chain links TRBV6-5 to TRBJ1-4; 8 bases align to TRBD1. This CDR3 is built from 17 residues. Germline V lookup: CDR1 MNHEY, CDR2 SVGAGI. The CDR3 coding sequence is TGTGTCAGCAGCCATCTTAATCCAGGGGGCTCTAACGAAGAACTGTTTTTT. Encoded protein: CVSSHLNPGGSNEELFF.

Concerning this clonotype itself: Germline is not matched at one junction end, which may reflect a read error. The V call is TRBV29-1, the J call TRBJ2-5; no clear D gene. This CDR3 is 16 amino acids long. The germline gives CDR1 SQVTM, CDR2 ANQGSEA. CDR3 loop: CSVEGNGVPREETHYF. The CDR3 nucleotides read TGCAGCGTTGAAGGAAATGGAGTGCCCCGAGAAGAGACCCATTACTTC.

A remark on this clonotype: No conserved phenylalanine or tryptophan ends this CDR3, so it is likely a read error. The chain carries TRBV20-1 and TRBJ2-7; D remains ambiguous. CDR1 is DFQATT and CDR2 is SNEGSKA in the germline V gene (reference sequence). The CDR3 is 17 residues long. CDR3 in amino acids: CNAEWTGPLPRSYEQYY. DNA of the CDR3: TGCAATGCGGAGTGGACGGGTCCCTTACCTAGGTCCTACGAGCAGTACTAC.

This rearrangement joins TRBV7-2 to TRBJ1-2; D not certain. CDR1 is SGHTA and CDR2 is FQGNSA in the germline V gene. The CDR3 has 13 residues. V lost 10 bases and J lost 1, with 13 bases in between. The CDR3 reads CAIPRWINYGYTF. CDR3 DNA: TGTGCCATCCCTCGCTGGATTAACTATGGCTACACCTTC. The whole variable domain, filled in from reference TRBV7-2 and TRBJ1-2, reads GAGVSQSPSNKVTEKGKDVELRCDPISGHTALYWYRQSLGQGLEFLIYFQGNSAPDKSGLPSDRFSAERTGGSVSTLTIQRTQQEDSAVYLCAIPRWINYGYTFGSGTRLTVV.

In the case of this clonotype: A read error may account for a junction end that differs from germline. V and J are TRBV7-2 and TRBJ2-7; possibly TRBD2 for D (6 bases). In germline, CDR1 is SGHTA, CDR2 FQGNSA. The CDR3 is 15 amino acids. The CDR3 spells CASSLVGLLSYEQYF. The CDR3 DNA reads as TGTGCCAGCAGCTTAGTAGGACTACTCTCCTACGAACAGTACTTC.

Turning to this clonotype: A junction boundary mismatches the germline segment, possibly from a read error. The V call is TRBV4-2, the J call TRBJ1-5; D is ambiguous. The CDR3 is 15 amino acids. Germline CDR1 LGHNA, CDR2 YNFKEQ. The CDR3 here is CASSQGLTSIQPQHF. The CDR3, as DNA: TGTGCAAGCAGCCAAGGCCTCACTAGCATTCAGCCCCAGCATTTT.

The chain has TRBV6-5 and TRBJ1-4; 8 bases align to TRBD1. The length of the CDR3 is 17 residues. V shed 5 bases and J 3 bases; nucleotides not matched to a gene: 11. CDR1 is MNHEY and CDR2 is SVGAGI in the germline V gene. CDR3 nucleotides: TGTGCCAGCAGTCATCGTAGTCCAGGGGGCTCTAATGAAAAACTGTTTTTT. The encoded protein is CASSHRSPGGSNEKLFF.

Of note for this clonotype: One junction end disagrees with the germline gene, perhaps due to a read error. The V call is TRBV12-3 or TRBV12-4, the J call TRBJ2-1; D remains unclear. This CDR3 contains 13 residues. The CDR3, as DNA: TGTGCCTGCAGTTTTAGTAAGTTCCATGAGCAGCTCTTC. It encodes CACSFSKFHEQLF.

Turning to this clonotype: This may be a read error: a much more frequent sequence differs by one nucleotide. The chain has TRBV7-2 and TRBJ2-3; TRBD1 aligns across 9 bases. In germline, CDR1 is SGHTA, CDR2 FQGNSA. The CDR3 totals 18 residues. CDR3 protein: CAGSLEGVGTGWADTQYF. The DNA for the CDR3 is TGTGCCGGCAGCTTAGAAGGGGTCGGGACAGGGTGGGCAGATACGCAGTATTTT. The entire variable domain, with the rest obtained from reference TRBV7-2 and TRBJ2-3, is as follows: GAGVSQSPSNKVTEKGKDVELRCDPISGHTALYWYRQSLGQGLEFLIYFQGNSAPDKSGLPSDRFSAERTGGSVSTLTIQRTQQEDSAVYLCAGSLEGVGTGWADTQYFGPGTRLTVL.

In the case of this clonotype: The CDR3 end shows no conserved phenylalanine or tryptophan, and so a read error is likely. J is TRBJ2-1 and V is TRBV6-2 or TRBV6-3; TRBD1 might be the D (5 bases). V was shortened by 7 bases and J by 8 bases, with 15 bases between the two germline ends. Germline V gene sequence: CDR1 MNHEY, CDR2 SVGEGT. The CDR3 spans 13 residues. The CDR3 sequence: CASIGHTGDEQFL. In nucleotides, the CDR3 is TGTGCCAGCATAGGTCACACAGGCGATGAGCAGTTCTTA.

To note about this clonotype: A read error may account for a junction end that differs from germline. The genes are TRBV12-3 or TRBV12-4 and TRBJ1-1; maybe TRBD1 (6 bases). This CDR3 region has 13 residues. CDR3 sequence (DNA): TGTACCAGCGGGGGGGCCAGGAACACTGAAGCTTTCTTT. This gives the protein CTSGGARNTEAFF.

To note about this clonotype: Given the absence of the conserved phenylalanine or tryptophan at the CDR3 end, a read error is likely. This chain joins TRBV4-1 and TRBJ2-7, with D perhaps being TRBD1 or TRBD2 (5 bases each). CDR3 length equals 15 residues. Looked up from germline, CDR1 is MGHRA and CDR2 is YSYEKL. The CDR3 region is CASNHDQGRYYDQYL. In DNA, the CDR3 is TGCGCCAGCAACCATGATCAGGGACGGTACTACGATCAGTACCTC.

This clonotype was detected once. A junction boundary mismatches the germline segment, possibly from a read error. J is TRBJ2-5 and V is TRBV6-2 or TRBV6-3; 8 nucleotides agree with TRBD2. The CDR3 consists of 15 residues. Germline CDR1 MNHEY, CDR2 SVGEGT. The CDR3 nucleotides read TGTGCCAGCAGTATCGTCGGGAGGGGAAAAGAGACCCAATACTTC. Translated, it gives CASSIVGRGKETQYF.

Points on this clonotype: Lacking the conserved final phenylalanine or tryptophan, this CDR3 likely reflects a read error. The gene calls are TRBV4-1 and TRBJ1-1; weak D call: TRBD1 (6 bases). This CDR3 contains 15 residues. Germline lookup yields CDR1 MGHRA and CDR2 YSYEKL. Trimming shortened V by 1 base and J by 3 bases, and 12 bases separated the two germline ends. Here the CDR3 DNA reads TGCGCCAGCAGCCAAGGCTACAGGGACGACACTGAAGCTTTCTGT. Encoded protein: CASSQGYRDDTEAFC.

A word on this clonotype: One end of the junction fails to match germline, which may point to a read error. The rearrangement uses TRBV28 and TRBJ2-7; D is possibly TRBD1 or TRBD2 (5 bases each). CDR1 and CDR2 (germline): MDHEN, SYDVKM. The CDR3 is 14 amino acids. The CDR3 protein is CSSSSSRDVWKQYF. The DNA of the CDR3 is TGTTCCAGCAGTTCGAGCAGGGACGTTTGGAAGCAGTACTTC.

V and J are TRBV6-5 and TRBJ2-5; D is unresolved. Per the germline V gene, CDR1 is MNHEY and CDR2 is SVGAGI. Trimming removed 8 bases from V and 1 base from J, with 17 bases in between. CDR3 length equals 15 residues. CDR3 loop: CASPPHCSTQETQYF. The DNA of the CDR3 is TGTGCCAGCCCCCCCCACTGTAGCACCCAAGAGACCCAGTACTTC.

Only one count was recorded for this clonotype. At one of its ends the junction is not consistent with the germline gene, which may arise from a read error. This chain joins TRBV6-1 and TRBJ2-1, with D unresolved. The CDR3 extends over 15 amino acids. Germline V lookup: CDR1 MNHNS, CDR2 SASEGT. CDR3 region: CASSEVAGSYNEQLF. As DNA, the CDR3 is TGTGCCAGCAGTGAAGTAGCTGGTTCCTACAATGAGCAGCTCTTC.

J is TRBJ2-1 and V is TRBV11-2, with D maybe TRBD2 (5 bases). This CDR3 comprises 13 residues. V lost 5 bases and J lost 9, with 14 bases in between. The germline gives CDR1 SGHAT, CDR2 FQNNGV. CDR3 sequence reads: CASSVEGAGEQFF. The CDR3 DNA sequence: TGTGCCAGCAGCGTCGAGGGAGCCGGTGAGCAGTTCTTC. Variable domain in full (rest from reference TRBV11-2 and TRBJ2-1): EAGVAQSPRYKIIEKRQSVAFWCNPISGHATLYWYQQILGQGPKLLIQFQNNGVVDDSQLPKDRFSAERLKGVDSTLKIQPAKLEDSAVYLCASSVEGAGEQFFGPGTRLTVL.

This clonotype was observed a handful of times. The J gene is TRBJ2-2, the V gene TRBV7-9; the D call may be TRBD1 or TRBD2 (5 bases each). Trimming left V 9 bases short and J 4 bases short, with 24 bases between. From germline, CDR1 is SEHNR and CDR2 FQNEAQ (reference sequence). The CDR3 contains 17 residues. The chain's CDR3 is CASRDLNGAPATGELFF. The DNA for the CDR3 is TGTGCCAGTCGCGACCTAAACGGGGCGCCTGCCACCGGGGAGCTGTTTTTT.